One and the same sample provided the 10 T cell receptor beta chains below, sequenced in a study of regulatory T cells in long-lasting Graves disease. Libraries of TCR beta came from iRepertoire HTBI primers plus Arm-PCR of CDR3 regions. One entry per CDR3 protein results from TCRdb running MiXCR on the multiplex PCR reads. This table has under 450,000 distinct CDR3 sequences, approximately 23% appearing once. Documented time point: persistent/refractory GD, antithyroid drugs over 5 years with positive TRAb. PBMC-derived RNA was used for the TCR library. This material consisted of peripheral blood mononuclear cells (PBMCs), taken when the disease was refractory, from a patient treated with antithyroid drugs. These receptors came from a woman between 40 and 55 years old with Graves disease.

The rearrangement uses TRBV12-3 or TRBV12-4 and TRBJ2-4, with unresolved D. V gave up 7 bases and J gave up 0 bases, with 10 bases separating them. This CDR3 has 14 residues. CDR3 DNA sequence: TGTGCCAGCAATCAAGGGTTAGCCAAAAACATTCAGTACTTC. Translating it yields CASNQGLAKNIQYF.

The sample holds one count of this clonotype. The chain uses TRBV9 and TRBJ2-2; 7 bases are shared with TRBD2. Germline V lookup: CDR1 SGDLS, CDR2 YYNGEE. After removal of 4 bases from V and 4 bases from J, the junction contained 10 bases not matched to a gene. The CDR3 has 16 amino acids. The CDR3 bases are TGTGCCAGCAGCCCAGGGATCGGCGGGAGCACCGGGGAGCTGTTTTTT. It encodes CASSPGIGGSTGELFF.

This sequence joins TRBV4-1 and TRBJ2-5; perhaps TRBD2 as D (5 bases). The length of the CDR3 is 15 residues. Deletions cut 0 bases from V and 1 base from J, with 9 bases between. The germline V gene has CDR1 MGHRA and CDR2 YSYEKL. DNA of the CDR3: TGCGCCAGCAGCCAAGATCGGGGAGCCCAAGAGACCCAGTACTTC. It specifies CASSQDRGAQETQYF.

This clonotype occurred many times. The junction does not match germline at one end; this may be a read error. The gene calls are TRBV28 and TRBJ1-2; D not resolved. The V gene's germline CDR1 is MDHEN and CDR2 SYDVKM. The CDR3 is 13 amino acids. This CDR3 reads CANSLPDGWGYTF. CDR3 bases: TGTGCCAACAGTTTACCCGACGGATGGGGCTACACCTTC.

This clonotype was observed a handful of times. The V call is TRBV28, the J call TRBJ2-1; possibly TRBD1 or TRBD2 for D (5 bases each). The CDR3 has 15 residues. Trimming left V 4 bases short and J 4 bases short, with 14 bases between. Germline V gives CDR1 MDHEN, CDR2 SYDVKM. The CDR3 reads CASSSTGTQYNEQFF. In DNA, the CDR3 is TGTGCCAGCAGTTCCACCGGGACCCAGTACAATGAGCAGTTCTTC.

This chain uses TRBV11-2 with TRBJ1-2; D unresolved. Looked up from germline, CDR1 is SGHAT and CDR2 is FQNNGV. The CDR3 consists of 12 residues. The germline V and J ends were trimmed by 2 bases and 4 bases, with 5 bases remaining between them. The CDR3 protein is CASSLIVYGYTF. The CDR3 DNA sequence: TGTGCCAGCAGCTTAATAGTCTATGGCTACACCTTC.

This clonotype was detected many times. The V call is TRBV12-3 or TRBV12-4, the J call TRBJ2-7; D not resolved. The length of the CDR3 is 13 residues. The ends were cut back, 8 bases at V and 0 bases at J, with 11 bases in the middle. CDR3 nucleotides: TGTGCCAGCGCGAGGCAGAGCTCCTACGAGCAGTACTTC. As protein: CASARQSSYEQYF.

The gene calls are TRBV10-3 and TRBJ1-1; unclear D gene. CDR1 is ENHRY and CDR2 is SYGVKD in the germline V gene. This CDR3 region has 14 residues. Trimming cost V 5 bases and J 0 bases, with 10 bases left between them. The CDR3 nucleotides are TGTGCCATCAGTAAGGGAGGCATGAACACTGAAGCTTTCTTT. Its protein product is CAISKGGMNTEAFF.

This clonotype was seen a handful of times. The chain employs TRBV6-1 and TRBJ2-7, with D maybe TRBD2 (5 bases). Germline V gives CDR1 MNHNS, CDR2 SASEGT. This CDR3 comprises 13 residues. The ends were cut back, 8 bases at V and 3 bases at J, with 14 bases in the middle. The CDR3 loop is CASLHGGLYEQYF. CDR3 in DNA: TGTGCCAGCCTACACGGCGGGCTCTACGAGCAGTACTTC.

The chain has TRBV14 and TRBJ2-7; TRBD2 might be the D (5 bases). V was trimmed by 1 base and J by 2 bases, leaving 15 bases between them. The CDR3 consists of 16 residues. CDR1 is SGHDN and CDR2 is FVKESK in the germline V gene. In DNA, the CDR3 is TGTGCCAGCAGCCAAGGTATTGCGGGCGCCGCCTACGAGCAGTACTTC. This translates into CASSQGIAGAAYEQYF.